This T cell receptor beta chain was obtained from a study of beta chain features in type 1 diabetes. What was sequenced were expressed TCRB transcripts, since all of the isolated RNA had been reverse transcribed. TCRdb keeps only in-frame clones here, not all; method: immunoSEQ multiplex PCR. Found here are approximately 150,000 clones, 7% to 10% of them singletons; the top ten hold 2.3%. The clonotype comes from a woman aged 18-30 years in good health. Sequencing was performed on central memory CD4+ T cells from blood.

The CDR3 nucleotides are TGTGCCTCCTGCCCCAGGGGGGACAATCAGCCCCAGCATTTT. Protein product: CASCPRGDNQPQHF. The J gene is TRBJ1-5, the V gene TRBV10-3; TRBD1 aligns across 7 bases. The CDR3 runs to 14 residues. From germline, CDR1 is ENHRY and CDR2 SYGVKD. Unmatched junction bases numbered 10, after V lost 11 bases and J lost 3 bases.